This T cell receptor (beta chain) is from a study of OX40 agonist ivuxolimab in advanced cancers. Some background on the complete study: Ivuxolimab was an agonistic, fully human IgG2 monoclonal antibody directed against OX40 (CD134), a costimulatory receptor. Patients were allowed to have had prior anti-PD-1, anti-PD-L1 or anti-CTLA-4 therapy, and around 41% of the dose-escalation patients had previously received checkpoint inhibitors. Of the approximately 53 patients in dose escalation, 19 had hepatocellular carcinoma, some 15 had melanoma, 9 had renal cell carcinoma and 9 had head and neck cancer. Peripheral TCRbeta sequencing aimed to test whether ivuxolimab altered TCR sequence diversity and caused clonal T-cell expansion. In the dose-escalation cohort, more than 75% of patients were male, and the mean age was about 55 years, with a range of roughly 20 to 79. Intravenous ivuxolimab was administered to patients every 2 weeks at six dose levels: 0.01, 0.1, 0.3, 1.5, 3 and 10 mg/kg. Partial responses occurred in three dose-escalation patients: two with cutaneous melanoma and one with hepatocellular carcinoma. The paper covers the monotherapy dose-escalation part of the phase I ivuxolimab trial, which included N ≈ 52 patients.

From the cysteine up to the phenylalanine, the CDR3 has a length of 16 residues. Solely the CDR3 DNA is kept, with 48 bases framed from the first base. CDR1 and CDR2 were assigned from the germline V gene as SNHLY and FYNNEI. The junction shows trimming of 1 base on V and 5 bases on J, and the gene matches do not reach 10 bases of it. To sequence the TCRbeta CDR3 region, genomic DNA was isolated from the sorted cells. TCRbeta CDR3 regions were sequenced using the immunoSEQ Assay. Not all clones reach the TCRdb copy of this immuneACCESS table, which keeps in-frame sequences only. Checked studies attribute under half of the gap to unresolved V genes and leave the rest unexplained. The sample includes about 26,000 clones, with roughly 86% observed a single time. In total, the top ten clones hold roughly 22% of the sample. As regards this clone: The target of this receptor is not known. Base quality data are lacking; no much larger clone is found one base away.

General conclusions and limits of the study: Which antigens the clonally expanded peripheral T cells were specific for was not determined. Low levels of normalized T-cell clonal expansion were also seen in some patients who did not respond. After ivuxolimab, expanded clones were on average more numerous among CD8+ T cells than among CD4+ T cells. At doses of 0.1 to 3.0 mg/kg, clonal expansion of both CD4+ and CD8+ blood T cells was observed from baseline to week 6. In the 0.1-3.0 mg/kg groups, partial responders were among the patients with the lowest normalized peripheral clonal expansion, particularly in CD8+ T cells.

The trial excluded patients who had a history of autoimmune disease or were on systemic immunosuppression. Peripheral blood for TCR sequencing was collected from all dose cohorts at baseline, on cycle 4 day 1, and on cycle 7 day 1. The samples were taken from a phase I, first-in-human, multicenter, open-label dose-escalation trial of ivuxolimab. Adults with locally advanced or metastatic melanoma, renal cell carcinoma, hepatocellular carcinoma or head and neck squamous cell carcinoma were enrolled in the trial. Before TCR sequencing, CD4+ and CD8+ T cells were separately sorted from peripheral blood.

This TCR was recovered from an adult with an advanced solid tumor such as melanoma, head and neck, liver or kidney cancer. The chain is made from TRBV2 and TRBJ2-7; 8 junctional bases match TRBD2. The sequenced sample was CD4+ or CD8+ T cells sorted from blood, obtained in a trial of the OX40 agonist ivuxolimab. The sequence in DNA is TGTGCCAGCAGTGAAGGGATCGGCGGGAGGTACCACGAGCAGTACTTC. It codes for CASSEGIGGRYHEQYF.